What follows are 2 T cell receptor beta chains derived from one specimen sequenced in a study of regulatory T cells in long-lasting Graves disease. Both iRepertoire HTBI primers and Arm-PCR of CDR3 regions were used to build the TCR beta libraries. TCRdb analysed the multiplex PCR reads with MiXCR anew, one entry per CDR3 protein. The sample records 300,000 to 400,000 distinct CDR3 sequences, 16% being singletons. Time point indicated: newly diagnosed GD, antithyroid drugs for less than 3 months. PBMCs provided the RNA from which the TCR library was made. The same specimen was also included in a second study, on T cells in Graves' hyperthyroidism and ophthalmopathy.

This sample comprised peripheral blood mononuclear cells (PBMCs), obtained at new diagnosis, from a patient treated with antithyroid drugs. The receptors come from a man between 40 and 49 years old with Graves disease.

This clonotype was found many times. In DNA, the CDR3 is TGCAGTGCACGACAGGGAAAGACAACTAATGAAAAACTGTTTTTT. Amino acid sequence: CSARQGKTTNEKLFF. This rearrangement joins TRBV20-1 to TRBJ1-4; 7 bases map to TRBD1. After removal of 6 bases from V and 0 bases from J, the junction contained 7 bases not matched to a gene. Germline CDR1 is DFQATT and CDR2 is SNEGSKA (reference sequence). This CDR3 contains 15 residues.

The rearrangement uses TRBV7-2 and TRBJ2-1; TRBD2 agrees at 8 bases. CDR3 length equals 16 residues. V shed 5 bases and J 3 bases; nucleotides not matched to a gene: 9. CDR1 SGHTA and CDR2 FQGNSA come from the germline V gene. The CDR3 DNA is TGTGCCAGCAGCCAAGATGGGAGCGGGAGCTACAATGAGCAGTTCTTC. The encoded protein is CASSQDGSGSYNEQFF.